These 19 T cell receptor beta chains originate from one sample sequenced in a study of lymphopenia after photon versus proton radiotherapy. Libraries were prepared by immunoSEQ multiplex PCR; TCRdb keeps only in-frame clonotypes and omits some of them. This table holds 25,000 to 30,000 clones, 75% to 90% found once. The sample in question was peripheral blood, obtained from a patient treated with photon-based radiotherapy. The receptors shown here come from a woman in her fifties or sixties with pancreatic cancer.

J is TRBJ2-3 and V is TRBV6-6; the match to TRBD1 covers 10 bases. The CDR3 consists of 14 residues. V shed 5 bases and J 6 bases; nucleotides not matched to a gene: 5. Germline CDR1 reads MNHNY; CDR2 reads SVGAGI (reference sequence). CDR3 protein: CASSLDRGTDTQYF. The CDR3 bases are TGTGCCAGCAGTCTGGACAGGGGGACGGATACGCAGTATTTT.

The chain couples TRBV7-9 to TRBJ2-3, with TRBD2 matching 9 bases. This CDR3 has 14 residues. Per germline, CDR1 SEHNR and CDR2 FQNEAQ (reference sequence). V shed 6 bases, J shed 3 bases, and the junction held 4 bases outside the gene matches. CDR3 DNA: TGTGCCAGCAGTCGCAGCGGGGGGACAGATACGCAGTATTTT. Protein: CASSRSGGTDTQYF.

The V gene is TRBV2, the J gene TRBJ2-1; D may be TRBD2 (6 bases). The CDR3 is made up of 16 amino acids. V was cut by 6 bases and J by 8 bases, with 23 bases left in between. Germline V gene data show CDR1 as SNHLY and CDR2 as FYNNEI. DNA for the CDR3: TGTGCCAGCAGCCAAGCTGGGGCGGGGCCAAGCCATGAGCAGTTCTTC. As protein: CASSQAGAGPSHEQFF.

This sequence joins TRBV29-1 and TRBJ2-3; 15 bases line up with TRBD2. The CDR3 contains 18 residues. The J segment lost 3 bases and the V segment lost 3 bases, leaving 10 bases of the junction unmatched. In germline, CDR1 is SQVTM, CDR2 ANQGSEA. CDR3 protein: CSVDPRGTSGRRTDTQYF. The CDR3 DNA reads as TGCAGCGTTGATCCCAGAGGGACTAGCGGGAGGAGGACAGATACGCAGTATTTT.

The chain combines TRBV7-9 with TRBJ2-7, with 9 nucleotides matching TRBD2. Per germline, CDR1 SEHNR and CDR2 FQNEAQ (reference sequence). The CDR3 has 14 amino acids. V was pared by 4 bases and J by 4 bases, with 5 bases of the junction left unmatched. The CDR3 coding sequence is TGTGCCAGCAGCTCTCAAGCGGGAGGTTACGAGCAGTACTTC. Translated: CASSSQAGGYEQYF.

The chain combines TRBV6-6 with TRBJ1-1, with TRBD1 matching 7 bases. The V gene's germline CDR1 is MNHNY and CDR2 SVGAGI (reference sequence). This CDR3 comprises 15 residues. With 6 bases clipped from V and 0 bases from J, the junction kept 7 bases outside the gene matches. The CDR3 spells CASSTTGSMNTEAFF. The CDR3 region has the DNA TGTGCCAGCAGCACGACAGGGAGCATGAACACTGAAGCTTTCTTT.

The V and J genes are TRBV30 and TRBJ2-3; D may be TRBD1 (6 bases). The V gene lost 2 bases and the J gene lost 0 bases, with 12 bases spanning the gap. CDR1 and CDR2 (germline): GTSNPN, SVGIG (reference sequence). The CDR3 has 15 amino acids. The CDR3 DNA follows: TGTGCCTGGAGTTCAACAGGGTTTAGCACAGATACGCAGTATTTT. Translated: CAWSSTGFSTDTQYF.

The chain joins TRBV2 to TRBJ2-7; 10 bases map to TRBD2. Germline trimming cut 10 bases from V and 1 base from J; bases unmatched to any gene: 13. The length of the CDR3 is 16 residues. Germline CDR1 and CDR2: SNHLY and FYNNEI. The CDR3 DNA sequence: TGTGCCACGGACAAGCCTAGCGGGAGAGAGTCCTACGAGCAGTACTTC. Its translation: CATDKPSGRESYEQYF.

The chain uses TRBV11-3 and TRBJ1-1; D possibly corresponds to TRBD1 (5 bases). The length of the CDR3 is 14 residues. In germline, CDR1 is SGHNT, CDR2 YENEEA. V gave up 5 bases and J gave up 0 bases, with 10 bases separating them. CDR3 residues: CASSPGTLNTEAFF. DNA of the CDR3: TGTGCCAGCAGCCCAGGGACTCTGAACACTGAAGCTTTCTTT.

This chain connects TRBV29-1 to TRBJ2-1, with 11 bases that match TRBD1. The CDR3 sequence is 16 residues long. V was clipped by 6 bases and J by 2 bases; unmatched bases: 9. The germline gives CDR1 SQVTM, CDR2 ANQGSEA. CDR3 sequence reads: CSVSGGTGGPYNEQFF. In DNA form, the CDR3 reads TGCAGCGTCTCCGGCGGGACAGGGGGTCCCTACAATGAGCAGTTCTTC.

CDR3 sequence (DNA): TGTGCCAGCAGTTTAACAGGGCTAGATACGCAGTATTTT. Its translation is CASSLTGLDTQYF. V and J are TRBV28 and TRBJ2-3; possibly TRBD1 for D (6 bases). Trimming removed 2 bases at V and 5 bases at J, with 8 bases between. Per germline, CDR1 MDHEN and CDR2 SYDVKM. The CDR3 length is 13 residues.

The CDR3 DNA follows: TGTGCCAGTACCCGAACGGACAGGGGGCTCCTTAACACCGGGGAGCTGTTTTTT. Protein: CASTRTDRGLLNTGELFF. The chain combines TRBV19 with TRBJ2-2, with 11 bases fitting TRBD1. CDR1 is LNHDA, CDR2 SQIVND, per germline (reference sequence). The CDR3 consists of 18 residues. Trimming at V came to 7 bases and at J to 2 bases, leaving 12 bases not matched to a gene.

This clone was detected only once. V and J are TRBV30 and TRBJ1-1; D is perhaps TRBD1 (5 bases). The CDR3 sequence is 12 residues long. With 8 bases removed from V and 4 bases from J, the gap between germline ends came to 14 bases. Germline V gene sequence: CDR1 GTSNPN, CDR2 SVGIG (reference sequence). In nucleotides, the CDR3 is TGTGCCGTCCCGGGGGTGGGCACTGAAGCTTTCTTT. Protein product: CAVPGVGTEAFF. Complete variable domain (other parts from reference TRBV30 and TRBJ1-1): SQTIHQWPATLVQPVGSPLSLECTVEGTSNPNLYWYRQAAGRGLQLLFYSVGIGQISSEVPQNLSASRPQDRQFILSSKKLLLSDSGFYLCAVPGVGTEAFFGQGTRLTVV.

V gene TRBV19 combines with J gene TRBJ1-1, with TRBD1 matching over 8 bases. Trimming took 5 bases from V and 4 from J; bases not matched to a gene: 3. CDR3 length equals 13 residues. CDR1 and CDR2 from the germline V gene are LNHDA and SQIVND (reference sequence). In DNA form, the CDR3 reads TGTGCCAGTAGTTCGGACAGGGCCACTGAAGCTTTCTTT. Protein product: CASSSDRATEAFF.

The rearrangement links TRBV10-3 to TRBJ2-7, with TRBD2 matching 9 bases. Per germline, CDR1 ENHRY and CDR2 SYGVKD. The CDR3 runs to 15 residues. Unmatched junction bases numbered 0, after V lost 0 bases and J lost 0 bases. CDR3 nucleotides: TGTGCCATCAGTGAGTCGACTAGCGGCTCCTACGAGCAGTACTTC. This codes for CAISESTSGSYEQYF.

This chain connects TRBV7-2 to TRBJ2-1; D is ambiguous. The ends were cut back, 2 bases at V and 2 bases at J, with 13 bases in the middle. Germline V gene data show CDR1 as SGHTA and CDR2 as FQGNSA. This CDR3 region has 16 residues. In nucleotides, the CDR3 is TGTGCCAGCAGCTTAAAAAGGTCCGCAGCCTACAATGAGCAGTTCTTC. Its translation: CASSLKRSAAYNEQFF.

The chain combines TRBV4-1 with TRBJ2-5; the D is unclear. The germline V gene has CDR1 MGHRA and CDR2 YSYEKL. The CDR3 covers 15 residues. V was trimmed by 0 bases and J by 5 bases, leaving 13 bases between them. CDR3 protein: CASSQDPGYPETQYF. CDR3 bases: TGCGCCAGCAGCCAAGATCCGGGCTATCCGGAGACCCAGTACTTC.

The chain uses TRBV18 and TRBJ1-1; D may be TRBD1 (5 bases). Germline loops: CDR1 KGHSH, CDR2 LQKENI. The CDR3 contains 15 residues. Trimming shortened V by 3 bases and J by 5 bases, and 16 bases separated the two germline ends. CDR3 sequence: CASSPKTALHTEAFF. CDR3 sequence (DNA): TGTGCCAGCTCACCTAAGACAGCGTTGCATACTGAAGCTTTCTTT.

This chain joins TRBV6-1 and TRBJ2-3, with 8 bases fitting TRBD1. Germline CDR1 is MNHNS and CDR2 is SASEGT. The CDR3 has 14 amino acids. V shed 6 bases and J 2 bases; nucleotides not matched to a gene: 4. CDR3 loop: CASRGDRYTDTQYF. Written as DNA, the CDR3 is TGTGCCAGCAGGGGGGACAGGTACACAGATACGCAGTATTTT.